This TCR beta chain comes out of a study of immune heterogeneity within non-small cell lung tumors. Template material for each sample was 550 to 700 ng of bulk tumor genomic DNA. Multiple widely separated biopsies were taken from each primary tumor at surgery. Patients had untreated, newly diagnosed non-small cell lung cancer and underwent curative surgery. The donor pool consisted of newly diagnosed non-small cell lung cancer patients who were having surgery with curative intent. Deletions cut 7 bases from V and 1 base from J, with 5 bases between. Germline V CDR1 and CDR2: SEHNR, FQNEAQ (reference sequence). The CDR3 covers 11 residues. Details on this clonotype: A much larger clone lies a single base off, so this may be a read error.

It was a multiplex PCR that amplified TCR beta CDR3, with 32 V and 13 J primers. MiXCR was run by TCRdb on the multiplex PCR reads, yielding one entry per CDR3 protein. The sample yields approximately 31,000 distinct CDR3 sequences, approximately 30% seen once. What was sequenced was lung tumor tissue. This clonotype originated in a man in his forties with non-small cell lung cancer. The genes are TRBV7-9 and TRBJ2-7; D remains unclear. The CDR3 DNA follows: TGTGCCAGCATCCAATCCTACGAGCAGTACTTC. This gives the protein CASIQSYEQYF. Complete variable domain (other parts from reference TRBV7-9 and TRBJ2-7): DTGVSQNPRHKITKRGQNVTFRCDPISEHNRLYWYRQTLGQGPEFLTYFQNEAQLEKSRLLSDRFSAERPKGSFSTLEIQRTEQGDSAMYLCASIQSYEQYFGPGTRLTVT.